The 30 T cell receptor beta chains below were found in one sample sequenced in a study of cytomegalovirus exposure and HLA in healthy donors. Vbeta (60) and Jbeta (13) primers were used in the PCR. Sequencing was performed with immunoSEQ multiplex PCR; in TCRdb, only in-frame clones are kept and a portion is missing. Among approximately 100,000 clones listed, roughly three quarters were seen once. The specimen sequenced was PBMCs. These receptors all come from a woman aged 50 to 65 in good health and CMV-seropositive.

The chain has TRBV5-1 and TRBJ2-3; the match to TRBD1 covers 9 bases. The CDR3 runs to 15 residues. Trimming removed 4 bases from V and 4 bases from J; junction bases left unmatched: 7. From germline, CDR1 is SGHRS and CDR2 YFSETQ. The DNA of the CDR3 is TGCGCCAGCAGCAGGACAGGGGATAGTGCAGATACGCAGTATTTT. This translates into CASSRTGDSADTQYF. The full variable domain, completed using reference TRBV5-1 and TRBJ2-3, is KAGVTQTPRYLIKTRGQQVTLSCSPISGHRSVSWYQQTPGQGLQFLFEYFSETQRNKGNFPGRFSGRQFSNSRSEMNVSTLELGDSALYLCASSRTGDSADTQYFGPGTRLTVL.

The V call is TRBV19, the J call TRBJ2-7, with 8 nucleotides matching TRBD1. There are 15 residues in the CDR3. Per germline, CDR1 LNHDA and CDR2 SQIVND (reference sequence). Trimming at V came to 7 bases and at J to 5 bases, leaving 13 bases not matched to a gene. CDR3 sequence (DNA): TGTGCCAGTACCAACGTCAGGGGGCGTATCCACGAGCAGTACTTC. Protein sequence: CASTNVRGRIHEQYF. The entire variable domain, with the rest obtained from reference TRBV19 and TRBJ2-7, is as follows: DGGITQSPKYLFRKEGQNVTLSCEQNLNHDAMYWYRQDPGQGLRLIYYSQIVNDFQKGDIAEGYSVSREKKESFPLTVTSAQKNPTAFYLCASTNVRGRIHEQYFGPGTRLTVT.

There are a few counts of this clone. The chain carries TRBV11-2 and TRBJ2-7; D remains ambiguous. Germline V gene lookup returns CDR1 SGHAT and CDR2 FQNNGV. This CDR3 spans 11 amino acids. V was clipped by 5 bases and J by 3 bases, with 5 bases between them. CDR3 sequence reads: CASSTYYEQYF. The CDR3 DNA is TGTGCCAGCAGCACATACTACGAGCAGTACTTC.

V is TRBV21-1 and J is TRBJ1-2. TRBV21-1 is marked as a pseudogene. The CDR3 is 15 amino acids. CDR3 DNA sequence: TGTGCCAGCAGTTATAAGCGGGACCTTTACTATGGCTACACCTTC. Protein product: CASSYKRDLYYGYTF.

The chain joins TRBV23-1 to TRBJ2-7, with TRBD2 matching 12 bases. TRBV23-1 qualifies as an ORF whose function is uncertain. This CDR3 has 18 amino acids. After removal of 2 bases from V and 1 base from J, the junction contained 9 bases not matched to a gene. The CDR3 loop is CASSQPLAGGILSYEQYF. The CDR3 DNA sequence: TGCGCCAGCAGTCAACCACTAGCGGGGGGAATCCTATCCTACGAGCAGTACTTC.

The rearrangement uses TRBV5-1 and TRBJ2-7; 9 bases match TRBD2. CDR3 length: 15 residues. The V gene's germline CDR1 is SGHRS and CDR2 YFSETQ. J lost 5 bases, V lost 0 bases, and 6 bases had no gene match. The CDR3 here is CASSLDVAGVNEQYF. In DNA, the CDR3 is TGCGCCAGCAGCTTGGATGTAGCGGGAGTGAACGAGCAGTACTTC.

This chain uses TRBV5-6 with TRBJ1-2; unclear D gene. CDR1 and CDR2 from the germline V gene are SGHDT and YYEEEE. V was pared by 0 bases and J by 8 bases, with 14 bases between. This CDR3 has 14 residues. The CDR3 DNA reads TGTGCCAGCAGCTTGGGCCGGGGAGTGGCGGGCTACACCTTC. Translating gives CASSLGRGVAGYTF.

This clone occurred once. The chain joins TRBV15 to TRBJ2-2; 8 positions match TRBD2. V lost 3 bases to trimming and J lost 7 bases; unmatched junction nucleotides: 4. The CDR3 has 14 residues. The V gene's germline CDR1 is LNHNV and CDR2 YYDKDF (reference sequence). The CDR3 region has the DNA TGTGCCACCAGCAGGACTAGCGCTGGCGGGGAGCTGTTTTTT. Amino acids: CATSRTSAGGELFF.

The V gene is TRBV7-3, the J gene TRBJ2-3; no clear D gene. Germline CDR1 is SGHTA and CDR2 is FQGTGA. Trimming stripped 6 bases from V and 0 bases from J, with 4 bases between. CDR3 length: 12 residues. The CDR3 region has the DNA TGTGCCAGCAGTTCTAGCACAGATACGCAGTATTTT. Translation: CASSSSTDTQYF.

CDR3 loop: CASSQGTGRKNTGELFF. The CDR3 DNA is TGCGCCAGCAGCCAGGGGACAGGGCGTAAGAACACCGGGGAGCTGTTTTTT. The chain is built from TRBV4-1 and TRBJ2-2; 9 bases match TRBD1. CDR3 length: 17 residues. After removal of 3 bases from V and 1 base from J, the junction contained 6 bases not matched to a gene. Germline lookup yields CDR1 MGHRA and CDR2 YSYEKL.

CDR3 residues: CASRLESQVGYTF. Written as DNA, the CDR3 is TGTGCCAGCAGATTAGAGTCGCAAGTTGGCTACACCTTC. The chain employs TRBV6-5 and TRBJ1-2; no reliable D call. Germline values: CDR1 MNHEY, CDR2 SVGAGI. V gave up 6 bases and J gave up 7 bases, with 15 bases separating them. CDR3 length: 13 residues.

The chain combines TRBV5-3 with TRBJ1-1; TRBD1 might be the D (5 bases). TRBV5-3 is assigned to the ORF class and has an uncertain function. Trimming left V 3 bases short and J 4 bases short, with 16 bases between. The CDR3 is 15 amino acids. The chain's CDR3 is CARSYRTATGTEAFF. The DNA for the CDR3 is TGTGCCAGAAGCTATCGGACCGCTACAGGCACTGAAGCTTTCTTT.

V is TRBV9 and J is TRBJ1-5, with 8 bases that match TRBD1. V trimming: 1 base; J trimming: 7 bases; junction bases outside the gene matches: 10. Germline V gene lookup returns CDR1 SGDLS and CDR2 YYNGEE. This CDR3 comprises 16 residues. DNA for the CDR3: TGTGCCAGCAGCGTAAAATTTCAGGGGGCCGGCCAGCCCCAGCATTTT. This gives the protein CASSVKFQGAGQPQHF.

The J gene is TRBJ2-4, the V gene TRBV19, with 11 bases aligning to TRBD2. This CDR3 contains 18 residues. V trimming: 5 bases; J trimming: 7 bases; junction bases outside the gene matches: 16. In germline, CDR1 is LNHDA, CDR2 SQIVND (reference sequence). As DNA, the CDR3 is TGTGCCAGTAGTCCTGGGTTGGAACTAGCGGGAGATTACAACATTCAGTACTTC. Translated: CASSPGLELAGDYNIQYF.

The chain carries TRBV19 and TRBJ1-1, with a tentative D call TRBD1 (6 bases). Trimming cost V 6 bases and J 6 bases, with 17 bases left between them. CDR3 size: 14 residues. Germline loops: CDR1 LNHDA, CDR2 SQIVND (reference sequence). The CDR3 sequence is CASSQLFGQSEAFF. The CDR3 DNA is TGTGCCAGTAGCCAATTATTCGGACAGTCTGAAGCTTTCTTT.

The V gene is TRBV6-5, the J gene TRBJ2-7, with 7 bases lining up with TRBD1. The length of the CDR3 is 14 residues. Germline CDR1 is MNHEY and CDR2 is SVGAGI. V lost 10 bases to trimming and J lost 0 bases; unmatched junction nucleotides: 9. The CDR3 sequence: CATQVGQLSYEQYF. The CDR3 coding sequence is TGTGCCACCCAGGTGGGACAGCTCTCCTACGAGCAGTACTTC.

The chain has TRBV5-8 and TRBJ2-7, with D perhaps matching TRBD2 (6 bases). Germline CDR1 and CDR2: SGHTS and YDEGEE. V was clipped by 2 bases and J by 5 bases, with 20 bases between them. The CDR3 is made up of 16 amino acids. For the CDR3, the DNA is TGTGCCAGCAGCTTTTTTCGAGGGAGTCGGGGGAACGAGCAGTACTTC. As protein: CASSFFRGSRGNEQYF.

As concerns this clone: At one boundary the junction diverges from the germline segment, which might be a read error. Additional DNA sequences in this sample encode the identical CDR3. The V gene is TRBV5-1, the J gene TRBJ1-4; 7 nucleotides align to TRBD1. The CDR3 has 15 residues. Germline V gene lookup returns CDR1 SGHRS and CDR2 YFSETQ. The CDR3 loop is CASSLEGATNEKLFF. The DNA of the CDR3 is TGCGCCAGCAGCTTGGAGGGGGCAACCAATGAAAAACTGTTTTTT.

The chain employs TRBV19 and TRBJ2-5; D remains ambiguous. V lost 5 bases and J lost 5, with 9 bases in between. This CDR3 region has 12 residues. The V gene's germline CDR1 is LNHDA and CDR2 SQIVND (reference sequence). The CDR3 spells CASSERGETQYF. In nucleotides, the CDR3 is TGTGCCAGTAGTGAGAGAGGCGAGACCCAGTACTTC.

The rearrangement uses TRBV2 and TRBJ1-2; D gene uncertain. Per the germline V gene, CDR1 is SNHLY and CDR2 is FYNNEI. With 1 base removed from V and 7 bases from J, the gap between germline ends came to 10 bases. The CDR3 length is 13 residues. This CDR3 is CASSEGRYRGYTF. CDR3 bases: TGTGCCAGCAGTGAAGGGAGGTATCGTGGCTACACCTTC.

This clone was detected only once. The chain is built from TRBV12-5 and TRBJ1-2; D uncertain. Deletions cut 4 bases from V and 6 bases from J, with 21 bases between. The CDR3 extends over 16 amino acids. The germline V gene has CDR1 LGHNT and CDR2 FRNRAP. The CDR3 sequence is CASGSLSGWRVDGYTF. In nucleotides, the CDR3 is TGTGCTAGTGGTTCCCTCAGTGGGTGGAGGGTAGATGGCTACACCTTC.

This clone was counted once. This chain links TRBV18 with TRBJ1-1; perhaps TRBD1 as D (5 bases). The CDR3 is 15 amino acids. Germline V gene lookup returns CDR1 KGHSH and CDR2 LQKENI. V was cut by 3 bases and J by 0 bases, with 11 bases left in between. CDR3 coding DNA: TGTGCCAGCTCACCCCCGGGCAGGGTGAACACTGAAGCTTTCTTT. It translates to CASSPPGRVNTEAFF.

A few counts support this clone. The J gene is TRBJ1-2, the V gene TRBV7-3; the match to TRBD1 covers 7 bases. This CDR3 has 17 amino acids. The V segment lost 0 bases and the J segment 8 bases; nucleotides outside the gene matches: 15. CDR1 and CDR2 (germline): SGHTA, FQGTGA. The CDR3 coding sequence is TGTGCCAGCAGCTTAACCGCTGACAGGGTTCTCATCTACGGCTACACCTTC. Protein: CASSLTADRVLIYGYTF.

CDR3 DNA: TGTGCCAGCTCACCACCGGGGACAGGGGGCACTGAAGCTTTCTTT. Protein: CASSPPGTGGTEAFF. The rearrangement joins TRBV18 to TRBJ1-1; 11 nucleotides match TRBD1. Germline-derived CDR1 and CDR2 are KGHSH and LQKENI. The junction had 1 base not matched to a gene; V was cut back by 0 bases and J by 4 bases. The CDR3 runs to 15 residues.

The V gene is TRBV23-1, the J gene TRBJ1-5; no definite D call. TRBV23-1 is treated as an ORF (open reading frame) with a function not yet certain. Deletions cut 3 bases from V and 2 bases from J, with 20 bases between. This CDR3 is 18 amino acids long. Written as DNA, the CDR3 is TGCGCCAGCAGTCAGCTCAACCCGGGAATGTGGGGCAATCAGCCCCAGCATTTT. Translating it yields CASSQLNPGMWGNQPQHF.

The gene calls are TRBV18 and TRBJ1-5, with 7 bases lining up with TRBD1. CDR3 length equals 13 residues. From germline, CDR1 is KGHSH and CDR2 LQKENI. Trimming took 6 bases from V and 4 from J; bases not matched to a gene: 3. The CDR3 DNA reads as TGTGCCAGCTCGGAGGGACAGAATCAGCCCCAGCATTTT. This gives the protein CASSEGQNQPQHF.

This chain joins TRBV7-8 and TRBJ2-7; no definite D call. Trimming took 6 bases from V and 0 from J, leaving 6 bases between them. Germline assignment: CDR1 SGHVS and CDR2 FQNEAQ. The length of the CDR3 is 12 residues. The CDR3 sequence is CASSFLSYEQYF. In DNA, the CDR3 is TGTGCCAGCAGTTTTCTCTCCTACGAGCAGTACTTC.

The V call is TRBV6-5, the J call TRBJ1-2; D gene unclear. The CDR3 loop spans 14 amino acids. Germline V gene lookup returns CDR1 MNHEY and CDR2 SVGAGI. The V and J ends lost 6 bases and 2 bases respectively, with 13 bases between them. The DNA of the CDR3 is TGTGCCAGCAGGTACCTATACGGGAACTATGGCTACACCTTC. Its protein product is CASRYLYGNYGYTF.

The rearrangement uses TRBV10-3 and TRBJ2-1; TRBD2 matches at 9 bases. The CDR3 is 16 residues long. The germline V gene encodes CDR1 ENHRY and CDR2 SYGVKD. V lost 10 bases to trimming and J lost 4 bases; unmatched junction nucleotides: 14. Here the CDR3 reads CATARSREGLYNEQFF. The CDR3 DNA follows: TGTGCCACCGCTCGTTCGCGGGAGGGATTGTACAATGAGCAGTTCTTC.

The chain uses TRBV6-5 and TRBJ2-1; D may be TRBD2 (5 bases). V lost 2 bases and J 4 bases, leaving 9 bases between the germline ends. The CDR3 totals 14 residues. Germline V gene data show CDR1 as MNHEY and CDR2 as SVGAGI. The CDR3 sequence is CASSYPGRYNEQFF. In DNA form, the CDR3 reads TGTGCCAGCAGTTACCCTGGGAGATACAATGAGCAGTTCTTC.